These 15 T cell receptor beta chains were all obtained from the same sample, sequenced in a study of T cell responses to AZD1222 COVID-19 vaccine. TCRdb's table, derived via immunoSEQ multiplex PCR, lists solely in-frame clones and lacks some. The sample has 200,000 to 250,000 clones, about 95% seen once; the top ten hold roughly 1.8%. The starting material was peripheral blood, obtained 28 days after the second dose of the MenACWY control vaccine. The origin of the receptors is an adult who received the MenACWY meningococcal vaccine as a control.

The chain has TRBV3-1 (or the pseudogene TRBV3-2) and TRBJ1-1; TRBD1 might be the D (6 bases). Trimming shortened V by 6 bases and J by 4 bases, and 15 bases separated the two germline ends. This CDR3 has 14 amino acids. Looked up from germline, CDR1 is LGHDT and CDR2 is YNNKEL (reference sequence). CDR3 protein: CASSVGRGATEAFF. CDR3 DNA sequence: TGTGCCAGCAGTGTGGGCAGGGGAGCCACTGAAGCTTTCTTT.

The CDR3 sequence: CASTGSPNYGYTF. The DNA of the CDR3 is TGTGCCAGTACAGGCAGTCCTAACTATGGCTACACCTTC. The V call is TRBV19, the J call TRBJ1-2, with D unresolved. Germline CDR1 is LNHDA and CDR2 is SQIVND (reference sequence). V was pared by 7 bases and J by 0 bases, with 9 bases between. The CDR3 sequence is 13 residues long.

The chain is built from TRBV15 and TRBJ2-3; the match to TRBD1 covers 7 bases. Looked up from germline, CDR1 is LNHNV and CDR2 is YYDKDF (reference sequence). Germline trimming cut 0 bases from V and 5 bases from J; bases unmatched to any gene: 8. The CDR3 spans 16 residues. CDR3 residues: CATSRDLQGRGDTQYF. The CDR3 bases are TGTGCCACCAGCAGAGATCTACAGGGGCGCGGAGATACGCAGTATTTT.

This chain uses TRBV6-4 with TRBJ2-1; 9 bases agree with TRBD2. CDR3 length equals 13 residues. V trimming: 8 bases; J trimming: 4 bases; junction bases outside the gene matches: 3. The germline CDR1 and CDR2 sequences are MRHNA and SNTAGT. CDR3 DNA sequence: TGTGCCAGCTCTAGCGGGAATTACAATGAGCAGTTCTTC. Translated, it gives CASSSGNYNEQFF.

This clone has just a few counts. The chain joins TRBV5-6 to TRBJ2-7, with D tentatively TRBD2 (6 bases). V was shortened by 4 bases and J by 2 bases, with 13 bases between the two germline ends. This CDR3 spans 14 amino acids. CDR1 and CDR2 (germline): SGHDT, YYEEEE. CDR3 sequence: CASSQPGLAYEQYF. CDR3 nucleotide sequence: TGTGCCAGCAGCCAACCGGGACTTGCCTACGAGCAGTACTTC.

The rearrangement uses TRBV4-1 and TRBJ2-1; a weak D match, TRBD2 (5 bases). Germline assignment: CDR1 MGHRA and CDR2 YSYEKL. Trimming took 1 base from V and 3 from J, leaving 7 bases between them. The CDR3 length is 14 residues. The CDR3 spells CASSQGRGYNEQFF. CDR3 sequence (DNA): TGCGCCAGCAGCCAAGGACGGGGCTACAATGAGCAGTTCTTC.

The rearrangement uses TRBV5-4 and TRBJ1-1, with D possibly TRBD1 on 5 matching bases. The germline V and J ends were trimmed by 0 bases and 4 bases, with 10 bases remaining between them. The CDR3 has 14 residues. Per the germline V gene, CDR1 is SGHNT and CDR2 is YYREEE (reference sequence). CDR3 bases: TGTGCCAGCAGCTTGGCAGGGAGGTCCACTGAAGCTTTCTTT. Amino acid sequence: CASSLAGRSTEAFF.

J is TRBJ1-1 and V is TRBV15; D gene uncertain. The V and J ends lost 1 base and 1 base respectively, with 7 bases between them. CDR1 and CDR2 (germline): LNHNV, YYDKDF (reference sequence). The CDR3 runs to 14 residues. The CDR3 region is CATSRVSKNTEAFF. Written as DNA, the CDR3 is TGTGCCACCAGCAGAGTGTCTAAGAACACTGAAGCTTTCTTT.

The rearrangement uses TRBV6-5 and TRBJ2-7; D not resolved. The V end was cut by 6 bases, the J end by 3 bases, with 6 bases between. The CDR3 has 11 residues. Per germline, CDR1 MNHEY and CDR2 SVGAGI. CDR3 sequence: CASSWDYEQYF. The CDR3 nucleotides are TGTGCCAGCAGCTGGGACTACGAGCAGTACTTC.

The V and J genes are TRBV7-8 and TRBJ1-1; tentative D call: TRBD1 (5 bases). Germline lookup yields CDR1 SGHVS and CDR2 FQNEAQ. This CDR3 is 13 amino acids long. The V and J ends lost 5 bases and 10 bases respectively, with 17 bases between them. The DNA for the CDR3 is TGTGCCAGCAGCCCAGACCGGGACGGGGGAGCTTTCTTT. Translation: CASSPDRDGGAFF.

This clone has only one observation. The V gene is TRBV29-1, the J gene TRBJ2-4; no clear D. The CDR3 sequence is 12 residues long. The V end was cut by 7 bases, the J end by 5 bases, with 12 bases between. In germline, CDR1 is SQVTM, CDR2 ANQGSEA. The CDR3 loop is CSATKSENIQYF. The CDR3 nucleotides are TGCAGCGCCACCAAATCGGAAAACATTCAGTACTTC.

The chain combines TRBV5-1 with TRBJ2-7, with D hard to call. Trimming stripped 5 bases from V and 0 bases from J, with 12 bases between. The CDR3 has 14 residues. Germline CDR1 SGHRS, CDR2 YFSETQ. The CDR3 DNA follows: TGCGCCAGCAGTGAGACGGCTAACTCCTACGAGCAGTACTTC. It specifies CASSETANSYEQYF.

This clone was seen once. The chain has TRBV6-5 and TRBJ2-7, with 9 bases matching TRBD1. CDR1 is MNHEY, CDR2 SVGAGI, per germline. The CDR3 extends over 15 amino acids. The J segment lost 4 bases and the V segment lost 6 bases, leaving 10 bases of the junction unmatched. CDR3 sequence reads: CASSPSKGQGYEQYF. Here the CDR3 DNA reads TGTGCCAGCAGCCCATCGAAGGGACAGGGTTACGAGCAGTACTTC.

CDR3 nucleotide sequence: TGTGCCAGCACCCAAAGTGGGAGGGTGGACTATGGCTACACCTTC. It yields the protein CASTQSGRVDYGYTF. V and J are TRBV7-9 and TRBJ1-2; D unresolved. Germline CDR1 and CDR2: SEHNR and FQNEAQ (reference sequence). The CDR3 has 15 amino acids. With 7 bases removed from V and 3 bases from J, the gap between germline ends came to 18 bases.

V usage is TRBV10-3 and J usage is TRBJ2-4, with TRBD2 matching over 7 bases. The V gene's germline CDR1 is ENHRY and CDR2 SYGVKD. V trimming: 3 bases; J trimming: 0 bases; junction bases outside the gene matches: 17. This CDR3 spans 20 amino acids. The CDR3 DNA sequence: TGTGCCATCAGTGAAATACTAGCATCTGGCGGGAGTTTAGCCAAAAACATTCAGTACTTC. It yields the protein CAISEILASGGSLAKNIQYF.